This T cell receptor (beta chain) was documented in a study of graft-versus-host responses after intestinal transplantation (dated by TCRdb to the early 2020s). With regard to the full study: Recipients received multivisceral, liver-intestinal, or isolated intestinal transplants. After intestinal transplantation, graft-versus-host and host-versus-graft alloreactive T cell clones in the graft, circulation and bone marrow were tracked using bulk TCR-beta CDR3 sequencing. Anti-thymocyte globulin induction was given to all recipients, followed by maintenance tacrolimus and steroids for around three years. Donor T cell macrochimerism was defined as a peak of at least 4% donor T cells among recipient peripheral blood mononuclear cells. The cohort enrolled under 30 intestinal transplant recipients, one of whom was a retransplant, and a few patients without pretransplant specimens were excluded. Alloreactive clones were identified by sequencing pre-transplant mixed lymphocyte reaction products and comparing them with unstimulated pre-transplant donor and recipient T cells. Rather than going through the commercial service, samples from three later patients were sequenced in-house on an Illumina MiSeq and processed with MiXCR.

CDR1 is given as SSHAT and CDR2 as FNYEAQ, both from the germline V gene (reference sequence). The CDR3 measures 16 amino acids from cysteine to phenylalanine. Only the CDR3 portion is preserved as DNA: 48 bases, with reading frame beginning at the first base. Study-level results and caveats: GvH clones turned up in recipient bone marrow, with some appearing earlier in ileal mucosa or blood, a pattern consistent with an intestinal mucosal origin. Early after transplant, peak levels of circulating GvH clones were associated with declines in HvG clones. The conclusions were limited by the relatively low number and heterogeneity of the intestinal transplant patients. Patients with donor T cell macrochimerism had high GvH to HvG T cell clonal ratios in their allografts.

The library was generated by the immunoSEQ multiplex PCR assay. For most patients, genomic DNA was isolated with the Qiagen DNeasy Blood and Tissue Kit and shipped frozen to Adaptive Biotechnologies for TCR sequencing. Adaptive Biotechnologies carried out high-throughput TCR-beta CDR3 sequencing of genomic DNA for most patients. As for the original processing: TCR sequencing data were retrieved from Adaptive's ImmunoSEQ software for more than 15 patients, whereas three other patients were processed with MiXCR and VDJtools. To correct CD4 versus CD8 sorting errors, any sequence found in both subsets at a frequency ratio below 5:1 was removed. Because the origin of CDR3 nucleotide sequences shared between donor and recipient could not be assigned, those sequences were removed. At least 2-fold expansion over unstimulated cells and a minimum CFSE-low frequency of 0.002% (template counts) or 0.001% (read counts) were required for clones to be classified as alloreactive. Mappable clones were those detected in sequenced pre-transplant spleen, lymph node, or MLR CFSE-low populations of the donor or recipient. Cumulative frequency of alloreactive clones was calculated as a percentage of all sequences weighted by copy number. In its TCRdb copy, this immuneACCESS table keeps in-frame sequences only and misses some clones. Where compared with another copy, unresolved V genes explain less than half of these, and the others have no known cause. V, J and clone size derive from that table, while D and trimming were established from the DNA sequence. The sample records around 110,000 clones, roughly 87% of which are singletons. Around 0.73% of the sample comes from the top ten.

The time point label, as the study defines it: cells obtained before transplantation from donor or recipient. CD3+CD4+ and CD3+CD8+ populations were FACS-sorted from unstimulated pre-transplant donor and recipient cells taken from spleen or lymph nodes. As regards this clone: It has no known antigen specificity. At one boundary the junction diverges from the germline segment, which might be a read error.

Rearrangement joined TRBV7-7 to TRBJ2-5; 12 bases in the junction line up with TRBD2. The material was unstimulated CD4+ T cells sorted from spleen or lymph node cells, obtained before transplant. This TCR came from a human donor who was the organ donor for an intestinal transplant. The nucleotide sequence is TGTGCTAGCAGCCAAGGACTAGCGGGAAAGAGAGAGACCCAGTACTTC. Its product reads: CASSQGLAGKRETQYF.